The T cell receptor beta chain under discussion was sequenced for a study of blood T cell repertoires in COVID-19. This clone was counted a single time. The CDR3 is made up of 15 amino acids. Trimming took 4 bases from V and 0 from J, leaving 13 bases between them. Germline values: CDR1 SNHLY, CDR2 FYNNEI. The table came from immunoSEQ multiplex PCR; TCRdb's copy has only in-frame clones and leaves some out. The table has about 140,000 clones, approximately 87% seen once; the top ten hold approximately 9%. Material for sequencing was peripheral blood. The sequence was obtained from a woman between 45 and 65 years old with active or convalescent COVID-19. The gene calls are TRBV2 and TRBJ2-7; possibly TRBD1 for D (5 bases). The CDR3 loop reads CASSADMTGSYEQYF. Here the CDR3 DNA reads TGTGCCAGCAGTGCGGACATGACGGGCTCCTACGAGCAGTACTTC.